This is a list of T cell receptor beta chains from one sample in a study of cytomegalovirus exposure and HLA in healthy donors. Clones were sequenced by immunoSEQ multiplex PCR, and TCRdb holds only the in-frame ones, with some missing. This sample yields about 93,000 clones, of which 82% are seen a single time; approximately 3.9% belongs to the top ten. The sample consisted of PBMCs. The receptors were gathered from a man aged 50-59 years in good health and CMV-seronegative. The CDR3 runs from the conserved cysteine through the conserved F or W. A D gene is named only where the DNA matches it firmly. Clone size, where shown, is once, few, many, or a class for clones that have expanded.

j_call | d_call | v_call | clone_size | cdr3_length | cdr3_aa | cdr3_nt
TRBJ1-1 | . | TRBV5-6 | few | 14 | CASSSDRDYPRAFF | TGTGCCAGCAGCTCCGACAGAGATTACCCCCGAGCTTTCTTT
TRBJ1-1 | TRBD1 | TRBV7-9 | . | 16 | CASSPPGGARNTEAFF | TGTGCCAGCAGCCCCCCAGGGGGCGCGCGGAACACTGAAGCTTTCTTT
TRBJ2-7 | TRBD2 | TRBV6-1 | . | 16 | CASSEFSGSLGSEQYF | TGTGCCAGCAGTGAATTTAGCGGGAGCCTTGGTTCCGAGCAGTACTTC
TRBJ2-3 | . | TRBV15 | . | 13 | CATSRPHTDTQYF | TGTGCCACCAGCAGGCCACATACAGATACGCAGTATTTT
TRBJ2-7 | TRBD1 | TRBV5-6 | . | 14 | CASSRTGGIYEQYF | TGTGCCAGCAGCCGGACAGGGGGCATATACGAGCAGTACTTC
TRBJ1-1 | TRBD1 | TRBV19 | once | 15 | CASSGGDRGYTEAFF | TGTGCCAGTTCCGGTGGCGACAGGGGCTACACTGAAGCTTTCTTT
TRBJ2-7 | . | TRBV28 | . | 16 | CASSLYREQMTYEQYF | TGTGCCAGCAGTTTATATAGGGAGCAGATGACCTACGAGCAGTACTTC
TRBJ1-5 | . | TRBV7-9 | . | 14 | CSSSLEWGGQPQHF | TGTTCCAGCAGCTTAGAGTGGGGGGGGCAGCCCCAGCATTTT
TRBJ1-1 | . | TRBV18 | . | 15 | CASSPSRDMNTEAFF | TGTGCCAGCTCACCATCCCGGGACATGAACACTGAAGCTTTCTTT
TRBJ2-1 | . | TRBV7-9 | . | 13 | CASSFRVDNEQFF | TGTGCCAGCAGCTTCCGGGTGGACAATGAGCAGTTCTTC
TRBJ1-1 | . | TRBV2 | few | 13 | CASRTKPNTEAFF | TGTGCCAGCAGGACAAAACCTAACACTGAAGCTTTCTTT
TRBJ2-1 | TRBD2 | TRBV7-8 | . | 16 | CASSHLGGRAVNEQFF | TGTGCCAGCAGCCACCTGGGCGGGAGGGCCGTCAATGAGCAGTTCTTC
TRBJ1-2 | . | TRBV30 | . | 14 | CAWSEWDGGKGYTF | TGTGCCTGGAGTGAATGGGACGGAGGGAAGGGCTACACCTTC
TRBJ2-3 | TRBD2 | TRBV6-1 | . | 13 | CASRGLAADTQYF | TGTGCCAGCAGGGGACTAGCTGCAGATACGCAGTATTTT
TRBJ1-2 | . | TRBV7-8 | . | 12 | CASSSNTYGYTF | TGTGCCAGCAGCTCAAACACCTATGGCTACACCTTC
TRBJ2-3 | TRBD2 | TRBV6-1 | . | 16 | CASSEAGTRFTDTQYF | TGTGCCAGCAGTGAAGCGGGGACTAGGTTCACAGATACGCAGTATTTT
TRBJ1-5 | TRBD1 | TRBV2 | . | 14 | CASRDDRGSQPQHF | TGTGCCAGCAGGGATGACAGGGGAAGTCAGCCCCAGCATTTT
TRBJ1-1 | . | TRBV7-9 | . | 11 | CASVADTEAFF | TGTGCCAGCGTAGCGGACACTGAAGCTTTCTTT
TRBJ1-1 | TRBD1 | TRBV6-6 | . | 15 | CASNQGAGLNTEAFF | TGTGCCAGCAACCAGGGGGCAGGGCTGAACACTGAAGCTTTCTTT
TRBJ2-1 | . | TRBV7-9 | . | 14 | CASSQDGGVNEQFF | TGTGCCAGCAGCCAGGACGGAGGGGTCAATGAGCAGTTCTTC
TRBJ1-2 | . | TRBV28 | . | 13 | CASSIGGGYGYTF | TGTGCCAGCAGTATTGGGGGCGGCTATGGCTACACCTTC
TRBJ1-2 | TRBD1 | TRBV6-1 | . | 14 | CASRLDRGSDGYTF | TGTGCCAGCAGGCTGGACAGGGGAAGTGATGGCTACACCTTC